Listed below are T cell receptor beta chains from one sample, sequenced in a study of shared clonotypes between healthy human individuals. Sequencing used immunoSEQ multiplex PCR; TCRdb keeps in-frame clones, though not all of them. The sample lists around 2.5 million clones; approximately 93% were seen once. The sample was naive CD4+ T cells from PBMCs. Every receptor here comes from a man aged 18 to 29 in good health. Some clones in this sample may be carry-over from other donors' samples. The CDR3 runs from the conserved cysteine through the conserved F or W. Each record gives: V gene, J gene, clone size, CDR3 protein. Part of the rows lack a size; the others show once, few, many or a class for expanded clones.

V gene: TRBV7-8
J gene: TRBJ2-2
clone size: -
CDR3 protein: CASSLDPVGSASNTGELFF

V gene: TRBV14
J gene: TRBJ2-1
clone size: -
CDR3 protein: CASSQMETAYNEQFF

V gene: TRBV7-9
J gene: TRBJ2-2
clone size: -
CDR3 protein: CASSLEGPGELFF

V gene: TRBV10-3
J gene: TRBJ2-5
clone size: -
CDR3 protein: CAISESLAGPQETQYF

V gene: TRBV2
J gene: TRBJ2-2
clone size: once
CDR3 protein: CASTVAGELFF

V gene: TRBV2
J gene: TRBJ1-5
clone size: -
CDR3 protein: CASSPRGGRSSNQPQHF

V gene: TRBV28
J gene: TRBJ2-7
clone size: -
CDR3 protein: CASSQGGGLAVYEQYF

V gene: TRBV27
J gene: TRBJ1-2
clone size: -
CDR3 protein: CASSLGGGYGYTF

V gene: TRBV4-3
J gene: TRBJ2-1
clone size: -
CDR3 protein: CASSRLAGINNEQFF

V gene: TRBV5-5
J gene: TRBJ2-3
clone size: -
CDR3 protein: CASSLVLVFIDTQYF

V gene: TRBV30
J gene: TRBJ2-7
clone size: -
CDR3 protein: CAWSALTGQGAGEQYF

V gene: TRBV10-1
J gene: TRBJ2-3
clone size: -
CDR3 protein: CASSEPGAKLTDTQYF